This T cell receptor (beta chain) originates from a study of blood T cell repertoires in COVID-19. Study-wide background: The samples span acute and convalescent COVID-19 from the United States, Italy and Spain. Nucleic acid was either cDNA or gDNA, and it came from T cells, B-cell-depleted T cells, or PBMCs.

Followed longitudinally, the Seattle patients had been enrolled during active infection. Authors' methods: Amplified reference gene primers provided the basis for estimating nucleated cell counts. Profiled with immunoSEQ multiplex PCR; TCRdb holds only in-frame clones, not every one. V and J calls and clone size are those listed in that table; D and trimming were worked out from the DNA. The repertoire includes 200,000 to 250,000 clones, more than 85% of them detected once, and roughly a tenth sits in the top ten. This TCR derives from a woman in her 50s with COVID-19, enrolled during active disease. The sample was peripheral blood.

CDR3: CASGPGGAWAFF. CDR3 sequence (DNA): TGTGCTAGTGGCCCCGGAGGGGCTTGGGCTTTCTTT. V and J are TRBV12-5 and TRBJ1-1; possibly TRBD1 for D (5 bases). Trimming removed 6 bases from V and 11 bases from J, with 16 bases in between. The CDR3 sequence is 12 residues long. Looked up from germline, CDR1 is LGHNT and CDR2 is FRNRAP.